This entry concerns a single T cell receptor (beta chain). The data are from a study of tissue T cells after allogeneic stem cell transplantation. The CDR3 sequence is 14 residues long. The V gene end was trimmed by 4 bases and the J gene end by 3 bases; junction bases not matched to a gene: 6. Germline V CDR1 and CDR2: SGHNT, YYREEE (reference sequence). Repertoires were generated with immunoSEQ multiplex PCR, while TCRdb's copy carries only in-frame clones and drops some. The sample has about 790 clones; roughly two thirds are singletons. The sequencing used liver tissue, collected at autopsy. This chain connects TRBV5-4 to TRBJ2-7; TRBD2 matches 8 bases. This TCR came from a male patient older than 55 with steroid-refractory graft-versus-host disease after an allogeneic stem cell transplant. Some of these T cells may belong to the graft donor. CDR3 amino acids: CASSRGGRDYEQYF. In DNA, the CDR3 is TGTGCCAGCAGCCGGGGGGGCAGGGACTACGAGCAGTACTTC.